This TCR beta chain is drawn from a study of technical replicates of blood from four donors. CDR3 length: 18 amino acids. Trimming removed 3 bases at V and 4 bases at J, with 22 bases between. Germline-derived CDR1 and CDR2 are SGHDN and FVKESK. This clone came up once. TCRdb's table, derived via immunoSEQ multiplex PCR, lists solely in-frame clones and lacks some. This table has approximately 70,000 clones, roughly 95% appearing once. This chain uses TRBV14 with TRBJ1-3; TRBD1 might be the D (5 bases). Sequencing input: T cells isolated from PBMCs. This receptor was obtained from a human donor in good health. CDR3 nucleotides: TGTGCCAGCAGCCAGACCTACGCCGCGGGACGCCGGGGAAACACCATATATTTT. This sequence encodes CASSQTYAAGRRGNTIYF.